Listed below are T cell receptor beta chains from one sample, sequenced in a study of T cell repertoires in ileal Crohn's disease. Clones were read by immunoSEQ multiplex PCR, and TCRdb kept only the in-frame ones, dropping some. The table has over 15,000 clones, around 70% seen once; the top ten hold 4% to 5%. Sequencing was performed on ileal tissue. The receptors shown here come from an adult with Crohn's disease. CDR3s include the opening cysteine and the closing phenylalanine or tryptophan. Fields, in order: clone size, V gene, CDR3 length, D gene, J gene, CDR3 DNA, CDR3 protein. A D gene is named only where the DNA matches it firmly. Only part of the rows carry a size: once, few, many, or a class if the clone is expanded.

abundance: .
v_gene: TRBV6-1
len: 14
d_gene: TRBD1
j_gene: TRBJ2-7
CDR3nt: TGTGCCAGCAGTCTAGGGGGCGCCTCTAGCGAGCAGTACTTC
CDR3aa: CASSLGGASSEQYF

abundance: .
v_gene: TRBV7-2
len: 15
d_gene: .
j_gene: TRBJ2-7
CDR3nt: TGTGCCAGCAGCTTAGGGTCAGGGCCAACCTACGAGCAGTACTTC
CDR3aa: CASSLGSGPTYEQYF

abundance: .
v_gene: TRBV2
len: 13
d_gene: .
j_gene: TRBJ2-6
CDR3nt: TGTGCCGGGTCAGGGACAGGGGCCAACGTCCTGACTTTC
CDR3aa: CAGSGTGANVLTF

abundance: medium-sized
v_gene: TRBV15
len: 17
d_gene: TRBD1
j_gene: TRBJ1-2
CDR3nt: TGTGCCACCAGCAGCTCCTACCACGGGACAGGGGGGCATGGCTACACCTTC
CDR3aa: CATSSSYHGTGGHGYTF

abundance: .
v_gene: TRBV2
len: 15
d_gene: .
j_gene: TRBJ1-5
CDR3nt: TGTGCCAGCAGTGCCCAGGGCAATAGCAATCAGCCCCAGCATTTT
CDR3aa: CASSAQGNSNQPQHF

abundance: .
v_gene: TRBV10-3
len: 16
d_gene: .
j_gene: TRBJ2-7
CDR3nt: TGTGCCATCAGTACGCAGGTGGGGGGTTCGGGTCTCGAGCAGTACTTC
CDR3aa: CAISTQVGGSGLEQYF

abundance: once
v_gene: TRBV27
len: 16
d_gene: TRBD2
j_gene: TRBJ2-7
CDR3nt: TGTGCCAGCAGTCTAAGGACTAGCGGGAGTCAGTACGAGCAGTACTTC
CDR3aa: CASSLRTSGSQYEQYF

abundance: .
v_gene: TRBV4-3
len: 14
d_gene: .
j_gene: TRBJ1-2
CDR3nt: TGCGCCAGCACTACAAGACCCGCAGGGCATGGCTACACCTTC
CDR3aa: CASTTRPAGHGYTF

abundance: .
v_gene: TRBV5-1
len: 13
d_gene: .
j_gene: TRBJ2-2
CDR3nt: TGCGCCAGCAGCTCAGAGAACACCGGGGAGCTGTTTTTT
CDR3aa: CASSSENTGELFF

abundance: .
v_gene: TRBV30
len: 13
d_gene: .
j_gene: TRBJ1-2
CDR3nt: TGTGCCTGGACAGGGCATACCCTCTATGGCTACACCTTC
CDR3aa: CAWTGHTLYGYTF

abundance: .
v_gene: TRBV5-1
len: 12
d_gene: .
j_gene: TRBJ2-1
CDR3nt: TGCGCCAGCAGCACCAACACAGGGATCCCGTTCTTC
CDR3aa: CASSTNTGIPFF

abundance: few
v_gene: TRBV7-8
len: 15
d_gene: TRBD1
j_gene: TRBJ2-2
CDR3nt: TGTGCCAGCAGCTTAGCGACAGGGGGGTCGCGGGAGCTGTTTTTT
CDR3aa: CASSLATGGSRELFF

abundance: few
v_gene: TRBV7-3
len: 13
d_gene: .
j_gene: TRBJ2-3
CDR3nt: TGTGCCAGCAGCTTAAACCAGGGGCTGGCGCAGTATTTT
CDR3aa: CASSLNQGLAQYF

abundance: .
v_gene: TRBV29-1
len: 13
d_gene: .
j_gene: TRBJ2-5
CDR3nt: TGCAGCGTTGAGGTCATAAGCGGGGAGACCCAGTACTTC
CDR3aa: CSVEVISGETQYF

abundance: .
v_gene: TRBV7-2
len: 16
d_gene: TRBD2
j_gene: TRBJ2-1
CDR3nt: TGTGCCAGCAGGCTCTCTCTAGCGGGGGGTTACAATGAGCAGTTCTTC
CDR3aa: CASRLSLAGGYNEQFF

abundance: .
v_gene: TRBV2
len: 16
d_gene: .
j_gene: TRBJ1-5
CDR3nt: TGTGCCAGCAGCTTCGGGAACCACTATAGCAATCAGCCCCAGCATTTT
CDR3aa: CASSFGNHYSNQPQHF

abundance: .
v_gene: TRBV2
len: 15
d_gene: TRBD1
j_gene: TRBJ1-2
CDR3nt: TGTGCCAGCAGTTTACTACAAGGGACAGCTCAAGGATACACCTTC
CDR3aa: CASSLLQGTAQGYTF

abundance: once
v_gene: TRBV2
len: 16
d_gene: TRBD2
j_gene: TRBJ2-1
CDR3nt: TGTGCCAGCAGTGCCCACCGGGCGGGGGACCTCAATGAGCAGTTCTTC
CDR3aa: CASSAHRAGDLNEQFF

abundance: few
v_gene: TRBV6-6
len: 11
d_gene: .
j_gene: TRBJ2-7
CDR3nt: TGTGCCAGCAGTTTAGGACAGTTAGAGTACTTC
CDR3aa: CASSLGQLEYF

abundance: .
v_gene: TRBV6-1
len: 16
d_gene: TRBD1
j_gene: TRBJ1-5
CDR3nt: TGTGCCAGCAGTGTGCTCGGCAGGGGGCTTGGTCAGCCCCAGCATTTT
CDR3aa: CASSVLGRGLGQPQHF

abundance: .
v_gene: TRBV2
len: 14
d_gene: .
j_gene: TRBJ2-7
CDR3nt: TGTGCCAGCAGTGATCCCGGGAGAACCTACGAGCAGTACTTC
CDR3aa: CASSDPGRTYEQYF

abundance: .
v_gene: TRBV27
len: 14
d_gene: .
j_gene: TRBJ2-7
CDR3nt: TGTGCCAGCAGTTTTCAGGCCCCCGACGACGAGCAGTACTTC
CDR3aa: CASSFQAPDDEQYF

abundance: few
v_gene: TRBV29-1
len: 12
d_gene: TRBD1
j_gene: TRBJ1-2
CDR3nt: TGCAGCGTTGAAGTGACAGGGGGGCATAACACCTTC
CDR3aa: CSVEVTGGHNTF

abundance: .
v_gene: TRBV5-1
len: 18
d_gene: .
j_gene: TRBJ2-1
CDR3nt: TGCGCCAGCAGCTTCGGTCTGGGGGCGCGGACCCAATACAATGAGCAGTTCTTC
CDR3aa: CASSFGLGARTQYNEQFF

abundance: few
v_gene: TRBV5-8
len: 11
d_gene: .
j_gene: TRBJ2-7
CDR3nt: TGTGCCAGCAGCTTCCACGCGGAGCAGTACTTC
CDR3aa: CASSFHAEQYF

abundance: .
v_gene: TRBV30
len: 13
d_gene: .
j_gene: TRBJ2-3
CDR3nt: TGTGCCTGGAGTGGGTTCAATCGGGATACGCAGTATTTT
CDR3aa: CAWSGFNRDTQYF

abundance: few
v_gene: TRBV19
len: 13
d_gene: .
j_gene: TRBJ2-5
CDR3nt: TGTGCCAGTAGTGACAGGTCACAAGAGACCCAGTACTTC
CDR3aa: CASSDRSQETQYF

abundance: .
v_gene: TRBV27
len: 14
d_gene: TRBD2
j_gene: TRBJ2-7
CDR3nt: TGTGCCAGCAGTCACAAGCGGGAACCGGACGAGCAGTACTTC
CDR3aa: CASSHKREPDEQYF

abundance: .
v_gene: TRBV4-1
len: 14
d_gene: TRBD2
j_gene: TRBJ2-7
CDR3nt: TGCGCCAGCAGCCAAAGGCGGGGGTCGGGAGAGCAGTACTTC
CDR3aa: CASSQRRGSGEQYF

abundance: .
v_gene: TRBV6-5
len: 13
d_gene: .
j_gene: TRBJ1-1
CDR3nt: TGTGCCAGCAGTACCGTTCGGGGGACTGAAGCTTTCTTT
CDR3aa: CASSTVRGTEAFF

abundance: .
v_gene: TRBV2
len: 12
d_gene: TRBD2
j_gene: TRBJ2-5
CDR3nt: TGTGCCAGCAGTCCGGGGGGTGAAGGCCAGTACTTC
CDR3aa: CASSPGGEGQYF

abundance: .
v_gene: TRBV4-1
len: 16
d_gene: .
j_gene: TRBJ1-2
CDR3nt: TGCGCCAGCAGCCAAGATCGGACCGTCAGGGGATATGGCTACACCTTC
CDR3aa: CASSQDRTVRGYGYTF

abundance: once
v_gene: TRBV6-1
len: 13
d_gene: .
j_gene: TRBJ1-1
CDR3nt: TGTGCCAGCAGTTCCGAGATGAACACTGAAGCTTTCTTT
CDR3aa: CASSSEMNTEAFF

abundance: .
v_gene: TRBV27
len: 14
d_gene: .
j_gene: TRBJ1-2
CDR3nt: TGTGCCAGCAGCCCCGCGGGAGGGATCTATGGCTACACCTTC
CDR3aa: CASSPAGGIYGYTF

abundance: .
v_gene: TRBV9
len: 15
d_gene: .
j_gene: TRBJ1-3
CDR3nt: TGTGCCAGCAGCGTAGGGAGGTTCTCTGGAAACACCATATATTTT
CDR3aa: CASSVGRFSGNTIYF

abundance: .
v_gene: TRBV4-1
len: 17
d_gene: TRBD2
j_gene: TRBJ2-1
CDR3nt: TGCGCCAGCAGCCTAAGTGGTAGCGGGAGGGATTACAATGAGCAGTTCTTC
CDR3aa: CASSLSGSGRDYNEQFF